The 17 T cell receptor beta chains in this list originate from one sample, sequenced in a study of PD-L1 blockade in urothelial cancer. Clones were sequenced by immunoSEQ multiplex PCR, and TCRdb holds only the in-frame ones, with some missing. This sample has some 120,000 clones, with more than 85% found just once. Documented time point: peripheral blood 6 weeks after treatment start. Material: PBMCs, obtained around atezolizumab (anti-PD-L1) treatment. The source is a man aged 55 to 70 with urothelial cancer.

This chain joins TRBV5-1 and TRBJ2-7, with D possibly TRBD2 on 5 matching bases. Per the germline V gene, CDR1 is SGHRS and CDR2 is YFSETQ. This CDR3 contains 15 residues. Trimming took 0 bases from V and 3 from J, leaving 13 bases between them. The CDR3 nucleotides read TGCGCCAGCAGCTTGGACCCGGACTCTTACTACGAGCAGTACTTC. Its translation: CASSLDPDSYYEQYF. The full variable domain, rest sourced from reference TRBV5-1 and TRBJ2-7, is KAGVTQTPRYLIKTRGQQVTLSCSPISGHRSVSWYQQTPGQGLQFLFEYFSETQRNKGNFPGRFSGRQFSNSRSEMNVSTLELGDSALYLCASSLDPDSYYEQYFGPGTRLTVT.

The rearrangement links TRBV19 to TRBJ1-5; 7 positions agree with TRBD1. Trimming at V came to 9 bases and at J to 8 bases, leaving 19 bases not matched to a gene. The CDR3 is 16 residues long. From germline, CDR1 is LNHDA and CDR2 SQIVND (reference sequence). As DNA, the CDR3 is TGTGCCAGCGCCGTCGAGGAGGGGGCTCTGGTGGAGCCCCAGCATTTT. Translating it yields CASAVEEGALVEPQHF.

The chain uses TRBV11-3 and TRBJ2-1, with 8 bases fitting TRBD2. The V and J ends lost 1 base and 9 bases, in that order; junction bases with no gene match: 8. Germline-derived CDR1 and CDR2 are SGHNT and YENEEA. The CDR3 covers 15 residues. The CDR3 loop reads CASSLGSGSNREQFF. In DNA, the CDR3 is TGTGCCAGCAGCTTAGGGAGCGGGAGTAACCGTGAGCAGTTCTTC.

The CDR3 sequence: CASRAGNANTGELFF. CDR3 sequence (DNA): TGTGCCAGCCGAGCGGGAAACGCGAACACCGGGGAGCTGTTTTTT. This chain joins TRBV6-1 and TRBJ2-2, with 7 bases identical to TRBD2. The CDR3 consists of 15 residues. J was trimmed by 0 bases and V by 8 bases; bases with no gene match: 6. The germline gives CDR1 MNHNS, CDR2 SASEGT.

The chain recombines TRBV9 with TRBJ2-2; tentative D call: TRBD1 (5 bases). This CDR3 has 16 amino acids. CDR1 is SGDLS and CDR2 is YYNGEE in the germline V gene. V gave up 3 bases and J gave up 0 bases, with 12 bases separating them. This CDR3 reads CASSAYQGSNTGELFF. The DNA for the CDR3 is TGTGCCAGCAGCGCCTATCAGGGATCGAACACCGGGGAGCTGTTTTTT.

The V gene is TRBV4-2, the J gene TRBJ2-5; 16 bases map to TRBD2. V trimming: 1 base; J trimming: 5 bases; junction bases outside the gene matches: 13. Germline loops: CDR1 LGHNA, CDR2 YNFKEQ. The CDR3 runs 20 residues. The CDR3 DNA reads TGTGCCAGCAGCCAAGTTGGGACTAGCGGGGGGGGCTGGGATGGTGAGACCCAGTACTTC. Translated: CASSQVGTSGGGWDGETQYF.

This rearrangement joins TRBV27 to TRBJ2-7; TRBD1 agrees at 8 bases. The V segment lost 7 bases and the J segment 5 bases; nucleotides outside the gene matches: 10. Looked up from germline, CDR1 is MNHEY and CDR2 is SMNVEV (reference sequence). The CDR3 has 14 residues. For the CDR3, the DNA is TGTGCCAGCACCCCTTGGCCAGGGGGCAACGAGCAGTACTTC. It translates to CASTPWPGGNEQYF.

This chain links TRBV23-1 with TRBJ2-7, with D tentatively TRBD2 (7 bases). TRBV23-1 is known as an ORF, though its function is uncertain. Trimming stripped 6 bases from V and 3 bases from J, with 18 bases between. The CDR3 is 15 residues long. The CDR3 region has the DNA TGCGCCAGCAGCCCAAGAAGGGGGGGAAGCTACGAGCAGTACTTC. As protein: CASSPRRGGSYEQYF.

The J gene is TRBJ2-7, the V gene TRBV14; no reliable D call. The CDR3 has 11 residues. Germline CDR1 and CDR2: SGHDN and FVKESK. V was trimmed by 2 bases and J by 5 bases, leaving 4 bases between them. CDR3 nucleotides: TGTGCCAGCAGCCAATCTAACGAGCAGTACTTC. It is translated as CASSQSNEQYF.

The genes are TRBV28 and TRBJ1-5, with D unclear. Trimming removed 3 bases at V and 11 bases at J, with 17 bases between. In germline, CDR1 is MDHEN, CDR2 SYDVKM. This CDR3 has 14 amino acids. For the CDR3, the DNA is TGTGCCAGCAGTTTTAGGCCGGGGAGGTTGGCCCAGCATTTT. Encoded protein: CASSFRPGRLAQHF.

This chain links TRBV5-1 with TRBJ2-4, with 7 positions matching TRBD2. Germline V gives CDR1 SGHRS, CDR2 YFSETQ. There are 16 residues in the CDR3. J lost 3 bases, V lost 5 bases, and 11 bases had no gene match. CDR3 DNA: TGCGCCAGCAGGGGGGAGGGGCCCATTGTCAAAAACATTCAGTACTTC. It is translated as CASRGEGPIVKNIQYF.

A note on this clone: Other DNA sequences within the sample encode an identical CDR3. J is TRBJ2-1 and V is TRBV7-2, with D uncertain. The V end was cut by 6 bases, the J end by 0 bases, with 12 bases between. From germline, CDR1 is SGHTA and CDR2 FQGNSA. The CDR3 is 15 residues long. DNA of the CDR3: TGTGCCAGCAGTCCTACGTTGAGCTCCTACAATGAGCAGTTCTTC. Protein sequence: CASSPTLSSYNEQFF.

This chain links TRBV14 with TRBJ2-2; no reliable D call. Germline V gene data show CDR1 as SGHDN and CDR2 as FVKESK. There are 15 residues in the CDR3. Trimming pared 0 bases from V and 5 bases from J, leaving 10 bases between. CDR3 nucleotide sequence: TGTGCCAGCAGCCAAGAAAACAGTTTAACCGGGGAGCTGTTTTTT. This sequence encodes CASSQENSLTGELFF.

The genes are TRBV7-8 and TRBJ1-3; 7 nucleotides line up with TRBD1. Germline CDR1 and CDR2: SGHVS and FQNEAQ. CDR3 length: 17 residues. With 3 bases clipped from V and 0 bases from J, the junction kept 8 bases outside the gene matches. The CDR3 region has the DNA TGTGCCAGCAGCTTTGGGACAGTCCAAACCTCTGGAAACACCATATATTTT. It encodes CASSFGTVQTSGNTIYF.

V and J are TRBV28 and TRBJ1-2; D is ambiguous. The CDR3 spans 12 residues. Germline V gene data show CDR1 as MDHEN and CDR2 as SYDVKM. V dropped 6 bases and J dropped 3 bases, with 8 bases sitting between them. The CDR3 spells CASSPFYYGYTF. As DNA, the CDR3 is TGTGCCAGCAGCCCCTTCTACTATGGCTACACCTTC.

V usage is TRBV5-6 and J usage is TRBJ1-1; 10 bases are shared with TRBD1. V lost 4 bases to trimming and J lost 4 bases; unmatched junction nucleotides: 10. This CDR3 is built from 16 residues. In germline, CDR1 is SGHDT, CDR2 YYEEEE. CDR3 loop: CASSGTLGQGSTEAFF. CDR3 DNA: TGTGCCAGCAGCGGGACGTTGGGACAGGGGAGCACTGAAGCTTTCTTT.

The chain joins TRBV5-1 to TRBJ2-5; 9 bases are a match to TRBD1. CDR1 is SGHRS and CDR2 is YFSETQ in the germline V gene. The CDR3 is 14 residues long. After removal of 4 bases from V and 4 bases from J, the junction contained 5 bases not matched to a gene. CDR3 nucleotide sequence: TGCGCCAGCAGCCCAGGGACAGGGCTAGAGACCCAGTACTTC. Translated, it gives CASSPGTGLETQYF.